What follows are 30 T cell receptor beta chains derived from one specimen sequenced in a study of identical twins. MiXCR, run by TCRdb on the 5' RACE reads, gives a single entry per CDR3 protein. The table shows under 500,000 distinct CDR3 sequences, with roughly 13% occurring only once. This same sample was also taken into another study, of yellow fever vaccine responses in identical twins.

Input material: CD4+ T cells sorted from blood. Receptor source: a woman aged 18 to 35 in good health.

The genes are TRBV29-1 and TRBJ2-3; 7 bases agree with TRBD2. V was pared by 4 bases and J by 4 bases, with 11 bases of the junction left unmatched. Germline V gene lookup returns CDR1 SQVTM and CDR2 ANQGSEA. This CDR3 has 15 residues. DNA of the CDR3: TGCAGCGTTGGCCTACTAGCGAAAGGGCCAGATACGCAGTATTTT. Its protein is CSVGLLAKGPDTQYF.

This clonotype was seen a few times. The rearrangement uses TRBV4-2 and TRBJ2-2, with 7 bases lining up with TRBD2. Germline trimming cut 3 bases from V and 4 bases from J; bases unmatched to any gene: 8. The CDR3 has 16 residues. CDR1 is LGHNA and CDR2 is YNFKEQ in the germline V gene. The DNA for the CDR3 is TGTGCCAGCAGCCACGCATCTAGCGGCGGCACCGGGGAGCTGTTTTTT. Translation: CASSHASSGGTGELFF.

This chain links TRBV19 with TRBJ2-3; D is uncertain. Per the germline V gene, CDR1 is LNHDA and CDR2 is SQIVND (reference sequence). The V end was cut by 1 base, the J end by 5 bases, with 7 bases between. The CDR3 length is 13 residues. The CDR3 region has the DNA TGTGCCAGTAGTATAGGACACCTAGATACGCAGTATTTT. Translated, it gives CASSIGHLDTQYF.

This clonotype was observed a few times. The V and J genes are TRBV18 and TRBJ2-2; no firm D call. Per germline, CDR1 KGHSH and CDR2 LQKENI. V was shortened by 2 bases and J by 3 bases, with 10 bases between the two germline ends. CDR3 length equals 15 residues. The CDR3 nucleotides read TGTGCCAGCTCACCAGGCAGCTCGGACACCGGGGAGCTGTTTTTT. The encoded protein is CASSPGSSDTGELFF.

This clonotype was seen more than once but under ten times. The chain links TRBV12-3 or TRBV12-4 to TRBJ2-1; 10 bases fit TRBD1. CDR3 length: 15 residues. J was trimmed by 4 bases and V by 7 bases; bases with no gene match: 7. CDR3 nucleotides: TGTGCCAGCACGCTGGACAGGGGGATTTACAATGAGCAGTTCTTC. This codes for CASTLDRGIYNEQFF.

The V call is TRBV3-1, the J call TRBJ2-2; D is possibly TRBD2 (7 bases). V dropped 7 bases and J dropped 7 bases, with 19 bases sitting between them. This CDR3 comprises 15 residues. CDR1 is LGHDT and CDR2 is YNNKEL in the germline V gene (reference sequence). The CDR3 region has the DNA TGTGCCAGCAACCTCCCTGGGGGGGGGCACGGGGAGCTGTTTTTT. Translated: CASNLPGGGHGELFF.

This clonotype was seen a handful of times. The gene calls are TRBV4-3 and TRBJ2-6; D may be TRBD1 (5 bases). The CDR3 is 15 amino acids. Germline CDR1 and CDR2: LGHNA and YSLEER. V was trimmed by 1 base and J by 5 bases, leaving 9 bases between them. CDR3 bases: TGCGCCAGCAGCCAAGGACAGCCGAGGGCCAACGTCCTGACTTTC. Translating it yields CASSQGQPRANVLTF.

This chain connects TRBV6-5 to TRBJ2-1; D may be TRBD1 (5 bases). Germline values: CDR1 MNHEY, CDR2 SVGAGI. This CDR3 contains 16 residues. Trimming removed 2 bases from V and 5 bases from J, with 16 bases in between. The CDR3 DNA follows: TGTGCCAGCAGTTACGGGGCCCCCCCAGGCCACAATGAGCAGTTCTTC. Protein: CASSYGAPPGHNEQFF.

This clonotype was observed a few times. The chain couples TRBV27 to TRBJ2-7, with D unclear. Germline V CDR1 and CDR2: MNHEY, SMNVEV (reference sequence). The CDR3 spans 15 residues. V lost 5 bases and J lost 1, with 15 bases in between. In DNA form, the CDR3 reads TGTGCCAGCAGTCCAGATAGTGCAGTATCCTACGAGCAGTACTTC. Its translation: CASSPDSAVSYEQYF.

The table lists this clonotype with many counts. V is TRBV29-1 and J is TRBJ2-1; 7 bases agree with TRBD2. The CDR3 is 15 amino acids. With 4 bases clipped from V and 6 bases from J, the junction kept 12 bases outside the gene matches. CDR1 is SQVTM and CDR2 is ANQGSEA in the germline V gene. CDR3 in amino acids: CSVVASGGLGNEQFF. The CDR3 coding sequence is TGCAGCGTTGTGGCTAGCGGAGGGCTAGGCAATGAGCAGTTCTTC.

The V call is TRBV19, the J call TRBJ2-3; 9 nucleotides align to TRBD2. Germline trimming cut 6 bases from V and 2 bases from J; bases unmatched to any gene: 6. CDR1 is LNHDA, CDR2 SQIVND, per germline (reference sequence). The CDR3 contains 15 residues. CDR3 in amino acids: CASSVPGLATDTQYF. CDR3 bases: TGTGCCAGTAGCGTACCGGGACTAGCCACAGATACGCAGTATTTT.

Only a few counts were recorded for this clonotype. V is TRBV28 and J is TRBJ1-4; TRBD1 aligns across 7 bases. J gave up 8 bases and V 5 bases, and 11 bases lay outside the gene matches. Per the germline V gene, CDR1 is MDHEN and CDR2 is SYDVKM. This CDR3 is built from 15 residues. The CDR3 DNA reads as TGTGCCAGCAGTGGGATCGACAGGGCCGAAGAAAAACTGTTTTTT. Translation: CASSGIDRAEEKLFF.

This clonotype was found many times. This chain links TRBV20-1 with TRBJ2-5; tentatively, D is TRBD2 (6 bases). With 5 bases removed from V and 4 bases from J, the gap between germline ends came to 11 bases. Germline assignment: CDR1 DFQATT and CDR2 SNEGSKA (reference sequence). The CDR3 consists of 12 residues. Here the CDR3 DNA reads TGCAGTGCTTTTAGCGGAGGAGAGACCCAGTACTTC. This translates into CSAFSGGETQYF.

This clonotype was seen at least ten times. The chain carries TRBV7-6 and TRBJ2-1, with D possibly TRBD1 on 5 matching bases. Germline V gene sequence: CDR1 SGHVS, CDR2 FNYEAQ. V lost 10 bases, J lost 4 bases, and 14 bases lay in between. The length of the CDR3 is 13 residues. DNA of the CDR3: TGTGCCACTTCTCCCCAGGGTTACAATGAGCAGTTCTTC. Translating gives CATSPQGYNEQFF.

This clonotype was recorded a few times. The genes are TRBV3-1 and TRBJ1-2; no definite D call. The CDR3 length is 11 residues. Trimming removed 2 bases at V and 8 bases at J, with 6 bases between. Germline-derived CDR1 and CDR2 are LGHDT and YNNKEL (reference sequence). CDR3 protein: CASSQLGGYTF. The CDR3 nucleotides read TGTGCCAGCAGCCAATTGGGGGGCTACACCTTC.

Ten or more counts support this clonotype. The V call is TRBV5-6, the J call TRBJ2-3; D is uncertain. V was pared by 0 bases and J by 7 bases, with 6 bases between. The CDR3 has 12 amino acids. Germline CDR1 reads SGHDT; CDR2 reads YYEEEE. CDR3 residues: CASSLATYTQYF. The CDR3 DNA is TGTGCCAGCAGCTTGGCTACTTATACGCAGTATTTT.

In its sample, this clonotype was seen once. This chain uses TRBV29-1 with TRBJ2-2; D not resolved. Between the trimmed V and J ends, which lost 4 bases and 3 bases, there was a span of 6 bases. Germline V CDR1 and CDR2: SQVTM, ANQGSEA. The CDR3 sequence is 12 residues long. CDR3 sequence reads: CSVGGYTGELFF. In nucleotides, the CDR3 is TGCAGCGTTGGTGGCTACACCGGGGAGCTGTTTTTT.

This clonotype was found a few times. A much larger clone lies one base from this, so it may be a read error. The J gene is TRBJ2-2, the V gene TRBV3-1; D is unclear. The CDR3 is 12 amino acids. CDR1 is LGHDT, CDR2 YNNKEL, per germline (reference sequence). The V end lost 2 bases, the J end lost 3 bases, and 1 base lay between the germline ends. The DNA for the CDR3 is TGTGCCAGCAGCCAATACACCGGGGAGCTGTTTTTT. This translates into CASSQYTGELFF.

The V gene is TRBV12-3 or TRBV12-4, the J gene TRBJ2-7, with 9 positions matching TRBD2. V lost 7 bases to trimming and J lost 6 bases; unmatched junction nucleotides: 13. This CDR3 is built from 15 residues. CDR3 sequence: CASNLAGEGSGEQYF. In DNA, the CDR3 is TGTGCCAGCAACTTAGCGGGAGAAGGTTCAGGCGAGCAGTACTTC.

The rearrangement uses TRBV6-2 or TRBV6-3 and TRBJ2-5, with 7 bases identical to TRBD1. This CDR3 region has 14 residues. Germline CDR1 reads MNHEY; CDR2 reads SVGEGT. Unmatched junction bases numbered 11, after V lost 11 bases and J lost 2 bases. The CDR3: CAWNRQGNQETQYF. The CDR3 DNA sequence: TGTGCCTGGAATAGACAGGGCAATCAAGAGACCCAGTACTTC.

The table lists this clonotype with a few counts. The chain combines TRBV4-1 with TRBJ2-4; perhaps TRBD2 as D (7 bases). This CDR3 is 18 amino acids long. The germline gives CDR1 MGHRA, CDR2 YSYEKL. Trimming left V 1 base short and J 0 bases short, with 16 bases between. The chain's CDR3 is CASSQGGMGGLAKNIQYF. CDR3 in DNA: TGCGCCAGCAGCCAAGGGGGGATGGGGGGGCTAGCCAAAAACATTCAGTACTTC.

The genes are TRBV6-2 or TRBV6-3 and TRBJ2-1, with unresolved D. CDR1 and CDR2 (germline): MNHEY, SVGEGT. Trimming cost V 5 bases and J 7 bases, with 9 bases left between them. CDR3 size: 12 residues. The CDR3: CASSPAGNEQFF. Here the CDR3 DNA reads TGTGCCAGCAGTCCGGCCGGGAATGAGCAGTTCTTC.

This clonotype occurred a few times. This rearrangement joins TRBV5-6 to TRBJ2-2; D is possibly TRBD1 (5 bases). Germline CDR1 SGHDT, CDR2 YYEEEE. Between the trimmed V and J ends, which lost 5 bases and 3 bases, there was a span of 17 bases. CDR3 size: 16 residues. The CDR3 region is CASRPRVRGDTGELFF. The CDR3 DNA reads TGTGCCAGCAGGCCACGGGTTAGGGGCGACACCGGGGAGCTGTTTTTT.

In this sample, this clonotype turned up a few times. V usage is TRBV12-3 or TRBV12-4 and J usage is TRBJ1-1; D is unclear. This CDR3 has 15 amino acids. Deletions cut 8 bases from V and 5 bases from J, with 21 bases between. The CDR3 DNA is TGTGCCAGCTCGCAGGAAAGGGTGAGGTATACTGAAGCTTTCTTT. Protein sequence: CASSQERVRYTEAFF.

This clonotype was found many times. The V and J genes are TRBV4-3 and TRBJ2-7, with D unclear. CDR1 and CDR2 from the germline V gene are LGHNA and YSLEER. This CDR3 has 15 amino acids. The V and J ends lost 1 base and 0 bases respectively, with 10 bases between them. The CDR3 here is CASSQALFGSYEQYF. The DNA for the CDR3 is TGCGCCAGCAGCCAAGCCCTTTTCGGCTCCTACGAGCAGTACTTC.

This clonotype showed up just a few times. The chain is built from TRBV6-1 and TRBJ2-7; D uncertain. Trimming shortened V by 4 bases and J by 1 base, and 8 bases separated the two germline ends. The CDR3 has 13 residues. CDR1 MNHNS and CDR2 SASEGT come from the germline V gene. CDR3: CASSAAVSYEQYF. CDR3 DNA sequence: TGTGCCAGCAGTGCGGCGGTTTCCTACGAGCAGTACTTC.

In this sample, this clonotype turned up a few times. V gene TRBV7-8 combines with J gene TRBJ2-1, with 10 bases matching TRBD2. This CDR3 is 18 amino acids long. The ends lost 4 bases at V and 0 bases at J; junction bases unmatched: 9. In germline, CDR1 is SGHVS, CDR2 FQNEAQ. DNA for the CDR3: TGTGCCAGCAGCTCGACAGCGGGAGGGAGGAGCTCCTACAATGAGCAGTTCTTC. Amino acid sequence: CASSSTAGGRSSYNEQFF.

This clonotype was detected a few times. V usage is TRBV7-3 and J usage is TRBJ1-2, with D perhaps matching TRBD1 (6 bases). V lost 6 bases, J lost 5 bases, and 13 bases lay in between. This CDR3 comprises 13 residues. Germline CDR1 and CDR2: SGHTA and FQGTGA. CDR3 coding DNA: TGTGCCAGCAGTCCACAGGGAGGGTATGGCTACACCTTC. Protein: CASSPQGGYGYTF.

This clonotype has just a few counts. DNA of the CDR3: TGTGCCATCGGTAGGGGAGATAATTCACCCCTCCACTTT. This encodes CAIGRGDNSPLHF. This chain connects TRBV12-3 or TRBV12-4 to TRBJ1-6; perhaps TRBD1 as D (5 bases). Deletions cut 10 bases from V and 5 bases from J, with 12 bases between. The CDR3 is 13 residues long.

The chain joins TRBV30 to TRBJ2-3, with a weak D call TRBD2 (5 bases). Trimming cost V 1 base and J 0 bases, with 11 bases left between them. Germline V CDR1 and CDR2: GTSNPN, SVGIG (reference sequence). This CDR3 spans 15 amino acids. CDR3 in amino acids: CAWSGGLSSTDTQYF. The CDR3 DNA follows: TGTGCCTGGAGTGGAGGGCTCTCTAGCACAGATACGCAGTATTTT.